This T cell receptor (beta chain) derives from a study of blood T cell repertoires in COVID-19. Across the whole study: Samples taken during acute and convalescent COVID-19 were collected in the United States, Italy and Spain. PBMCs, B-cell-depleted T cells, or T cells provided the cDNA or gDNA that made up the material.

Per the original data handling: It was from reference gene primer amplification that nucleated cell counts were estimated. Some clones are missing from TCRdb's copy, which holds only in-frame ones; the method was immunoSEQ multiplex PCR. The V and J calls and clone size were taken over from that table, and D and trimming were inferred from the DNA. This table has fewer than 150,000 clones, around nine tenths appearing once. V was pared by 9 bases and J by 0 bases, with 12 bases between. Germline V gene sequence: CDR1 MNHEY, CDR2 SVGAGI. The CDR3 is 14 amino acids. The chain joins TRBV6-5 to TRBJ1-5; unclear D gene. The clonotype comes from a man in his fifties or sixties with active or convalescent COVID-19. The specimen was peripheral blood. CDR3 region: CASRSLYSNQPQHF. Written as DNA, the CDR3 is TGTGCCAGTCGTAGCCTTTATAGCAATCAGCCCCAGCATTTT.